This TCR beta chain was documented in a study of blood T cell repertoires in COVID-19. Overall study: Researchers got acute and convalescent COVID-19 samples from the United States, Italy and Spain. Sources were T cells, B-cell-depleted T cells, or PBMCs; the material itself was cDNA or gDNA.

This CDR3 is built from 16 residues. V lost 2 bases and J lost 4, with 19 bases in between. Looked up from germline, CDR1 is SGDLS and CDR2 is YYNGEE. Authors' methods: From reference gene primer amplification, estimates of nucleated cell counts were derived. Using immunoSEQ multiplex PCR, the repertoire was profiled, and TCRdb retains in-frame clones only, with some absent. V, J and clone size are taken as reported in that table, and D and trimming were inferred from the DNA itself. The table shows some 390,000 clones, with around 91% occurring only once. A Seattle source enrolled patients during active infection and followed them longitudinally.

This sequence joins TRBV9 and TRBJ2-7; D gene ambiguous. Sequencing was carried out using peripheral blood. This receptor was obtained from a woman aged 35 to 49 with COVID-19, enrolled during active disease. The chain's CDR3 is CASSVGGGYRPYEQYF. CDR3 nucleotides: TGTGCCAGCAGCGTGGGTGGCGGTTATCGTCCTTACGAGCAGTACTTC.